The rows below give T cell receptor beta chains drawn from one sample of a study of regulatory and conventional T cells in RAG deficiency. Assay: immunoSEQ multiplex PCR; the TCRdb copy retains only in-frame clones and omits some. The sample shows 20,000 to 25,000 clones, around 96% of them seen only once. These data were also reused for a study on regulatory T cells.

Material for sequencing was CD25- CD4+ T cells sorted from blood. The receptors originated from a human donor in good health. Each CDR3 is given with its conserved first and last residue. The size field is filled for only some rows; it gives once, few, many or a size class.

clone_size j_call v_call cdr3_aa
- TRBJ1-2 TRBV7-2 CASSLGQGNYGYTF
- TRBJ2-1 TRBV30 CAWSVSLGLAGGPSSYNEQFF
- TRBJ1-5 TRBV28 CATTSGGANPYQPQHF
- TRBJ1-2 TRBV19 CASSMGSGFQYYGYTF
once TRBJ2-5 TRBV2 CASSENWLAGGGETQYF
- TRBJ2-7 TRBV10-3 CAIRDSPYEQYF
- TRBJ2-5 TRBV6-6 CASSYSGETQYF
- TRBJ1-6 TRBV5-1 CASSLNLGTGNSPLHF
- TRBJ1-4 TRBV7-2 CASSLAIQGGGEKLFF
once TRBJ1-6 TRBV6-6 CASRQHNSPLHF
- TRBJ1-1 TRBV18 CASSEGQNTEAFF
once TRBJ2-3 TRBV9 CASSVGSEPDTQYF
- TRBJ2-1 TRBV6-1 CASRYRRESDNEQFF
- TRBJ2-5 TRBV20-1 CSVNGETQYF
- TRBJ2-7 TRBV4-1 CASSRQGAYEQYF
- TRBJ2-3 TRBV5-1 CASSLADRALTDTQYF
- - TRBV19 CASSIGDSLTYEQYF
once TRBJ1-1 TRBV28 CASEGNTEAFF
once TRBJ2-7 TRBV27 CASSHLNTPGTYEQYF
- TRBJ1-3 TRBV10-3 CAISDKQGLGNTIYF